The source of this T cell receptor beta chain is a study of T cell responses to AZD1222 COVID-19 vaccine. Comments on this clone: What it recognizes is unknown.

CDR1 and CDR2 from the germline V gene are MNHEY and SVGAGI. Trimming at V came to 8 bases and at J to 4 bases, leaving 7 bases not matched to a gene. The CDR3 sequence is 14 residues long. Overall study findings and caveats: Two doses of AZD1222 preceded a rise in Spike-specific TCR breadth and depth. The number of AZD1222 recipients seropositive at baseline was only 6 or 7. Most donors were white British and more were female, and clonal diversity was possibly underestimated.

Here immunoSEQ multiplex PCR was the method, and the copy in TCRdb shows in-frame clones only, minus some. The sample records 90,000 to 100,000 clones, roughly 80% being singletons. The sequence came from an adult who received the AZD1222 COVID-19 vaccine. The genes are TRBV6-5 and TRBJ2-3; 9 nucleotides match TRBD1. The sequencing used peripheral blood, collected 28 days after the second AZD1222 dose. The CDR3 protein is CASGTGGVPDTQYF. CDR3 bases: TGTGCCAGCGGAACAGGGGGCGTTCCAGATACGCAGTATTTT.